This T cell receptor (beta chain) was captured in a study of blood T cell repertoires in COVID-19. The table came from immunoSEQ multiplex PCR; TCRdb's copy has only in-frame clones and leaves some out. The sample shows around 50,000 clones, roughly 87% of them seen only once. This clone was detected once. Germline V gene data show CDR1 as GTSNPN and CDR2 as SVGIG (reference sequence). V gave up 0 bases and J gave up 6 bases; unmatched junction bases: 3. The CDR3 sequence is 14 residues long. The clonotype was recovered from a woman at least 80 years old with COVID-19, enrolled during active disease. The chain joins TRBV30 to TRBJ1-2, with 11 bases that match TRBD1. The sequenced sample was peripheral blood. The CDR3 protein is CAWSVGTGGDGYTF. Written as DNA, the CDR3 is TGTGCCTGGAGTGTTGGGACAGGGGGTGATGGCTACACCTTC.